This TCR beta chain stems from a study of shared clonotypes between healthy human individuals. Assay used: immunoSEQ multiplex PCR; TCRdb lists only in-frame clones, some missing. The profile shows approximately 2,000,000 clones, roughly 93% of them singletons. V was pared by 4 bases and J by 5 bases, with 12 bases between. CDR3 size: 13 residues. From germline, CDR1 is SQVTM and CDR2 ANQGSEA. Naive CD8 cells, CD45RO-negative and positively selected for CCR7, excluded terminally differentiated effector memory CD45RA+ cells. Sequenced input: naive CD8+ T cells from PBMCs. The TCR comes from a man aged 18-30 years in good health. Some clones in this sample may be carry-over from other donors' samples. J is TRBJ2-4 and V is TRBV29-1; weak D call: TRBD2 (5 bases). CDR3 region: CSVVRVGENIQYF. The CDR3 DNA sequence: TGCAGCGTTGTTAGGGTCGGGGAAAACATTCAGTACTTC. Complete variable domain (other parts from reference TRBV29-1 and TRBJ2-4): SAVISQKPSRDICQRGTSLTIQCQVDSQVTMMFWYRQQPGQSLTLIATANQGSEATYESGFVIDKFPISRPNLTFSTLTVSNMSPEDSSIYLCSVVRVGENIQYFGAGTRLSVL.